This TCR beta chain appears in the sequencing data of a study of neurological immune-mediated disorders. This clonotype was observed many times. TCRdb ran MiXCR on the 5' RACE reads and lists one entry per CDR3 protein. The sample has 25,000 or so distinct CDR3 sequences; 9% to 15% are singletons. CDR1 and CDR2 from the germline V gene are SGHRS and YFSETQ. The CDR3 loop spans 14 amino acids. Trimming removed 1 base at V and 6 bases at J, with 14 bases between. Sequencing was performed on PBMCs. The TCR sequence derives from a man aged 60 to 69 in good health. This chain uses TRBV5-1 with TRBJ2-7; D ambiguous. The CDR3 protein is CASSLNSGGVEQYF. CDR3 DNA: TGCGCCAGCAGCTTGAATTCGGGCGGAGTCGAGCAGTACTTC. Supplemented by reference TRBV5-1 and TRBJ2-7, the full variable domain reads KAGVTQTPRYLIKTRGQQVTLSCSPISGHRSVSWYQQTPGQGLQFLFEYFSETQRNKGNFPGRFSGRQFSNSRSEMNVSTLELGDSALYLCASSLNSGGVEQYFGPGTRLTVT.